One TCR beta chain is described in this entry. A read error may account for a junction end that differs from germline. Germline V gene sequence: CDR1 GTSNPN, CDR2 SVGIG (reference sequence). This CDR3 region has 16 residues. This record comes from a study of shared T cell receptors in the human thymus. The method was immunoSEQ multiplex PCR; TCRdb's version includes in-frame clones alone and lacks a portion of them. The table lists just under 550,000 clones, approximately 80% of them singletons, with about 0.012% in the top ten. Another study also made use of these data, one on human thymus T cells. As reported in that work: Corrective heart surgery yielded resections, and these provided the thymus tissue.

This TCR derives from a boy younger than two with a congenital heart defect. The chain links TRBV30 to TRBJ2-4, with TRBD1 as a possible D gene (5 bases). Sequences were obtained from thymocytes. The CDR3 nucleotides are TGTGCCTGGAGGGAAAGGGGCGGTATAGCCAAAAGCATTCAGTACTTC. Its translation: CAWRERGGIAKSIQYF.